A single sample is the source of the 9 T cell receptor beta chains below, sequenced in a study of T cells in Graves' hyperthyroidism and ophthalmopathy. What was amplified from RNA transcripts were TCR beta CDR3 regions. First-round RT-PCR of the TCR CDR3 relied on the HTBI primer set. TCRdb reprocessed the multiplex PCR reads via MiXCR and lists one record per CDR3 protein. The repertoire holds 200,000 to 250,000 distinct CDR3 sequences, with about a sixth as singletons. The sequencing sample was made of blood. Receptors originate from a woman in her forties or fifties with Graves' hyperthyroidism.

This clonotype was detected many times. The V call is TRBV19, the J call TRBJ2-3; a possible D gene is TRBD2 (7 bases). CDR1 and CDR2 from the germline V gene are LNHDA and SQIVND (reference sequence). V was clipped by 6 bases and J by 9 bases, with 22 bases between them. This CDR3 is built from 15 residues. The CDR3 loop reads CASSFRGGAQITQYF. The CDR3, as DNA: TGTGCCAGTAGCTTCAGGGGAGGGGCACAGATAACGCAGTATTTT.

The chain carries TRBV10-3 and TRBJ2-7; TRBD1 matches at 9 bases. This CDR3 has 15 amino acids. Per the germline V gene, CDR1 is ENHRY and CDR2 is SYGVKD. The V gene end was trimmed by 9 bases and the J gene end by 6 bases; junction bases not matched to a gene: 15. The CDR3 DNA reads TGTGCCATTAGAAATCTTCCGGGACAGGGAGGCGAGCAGTACTTC. This codes for CAIRNLPGQGGEQYF.

There are a few counts of this clonotype. The chain has TRBV29-1 and TRBJ2-7; D is unresolved. Germline V gene data show CDR1 as SQVTM and CDR2 as ANQGSEA. Deletions cut 0 bases from V and 1 base from J, with 7 bases between. The CDR3 sequence is 13 residues long. The CDR3 DNA reads as TGCAGCGTTGAAGATCTTCGGTCCTACGAGCAGTACTTC. This encodes CSVEDLRSYEQYF.

The sample holds many counts of this clonotype. The V call is TRBV11-2, the J call TRBJ2-3; D unresolved. With 5 bases removed from V and 6 bases from J, the gap between germline ends came to 12 bases. The germline gives CDR1 SGHAT, CDR2 FQNNGV. This CDR3 region has 13 residues. The CDR3 sequence: CASSPQAWDTQYF. In DNA form, the CDR3 reads TGTGCCAGCAGCCCCCAGGCGTGGGATACGCAGTATTTT.

On this clonotype itself: A much more abundant neighbour one base away suggests this may be a read error. V usage is TRBV7-9 and J usage is TRBJ2-1; tentatively, D is TRBD1 (6 bases). The assigned J gene may be wrong: the sequence end matches TRBJ2-7 better. Per the germline V gene, CDR1 is SEHNR and CDR2 is FQNEAQ (reference sequence). The CDR3 sequence is 13 residues long. The CDR3 region is CASRDSLYNEQYF. CDR3 DNA: TGTGCCAGCAGGGACAGTCTCTACAATGAGCAGTACTTC.

This clonotype has at least ten counts. The genes are TRBV12-3 or TRBV12-4 and TRBJ1-1; 7 nucleotides match TRBD1. V trimming: 3 bases; J trimming: 0 bases; junction bases outside the gene matches: 7. This CDR3 comprises 16 residues. The CDR3 region is CASSFGPGGLNTEAFF. CDR3 bases: TGTGCCAGCAGTTTTGGTCCAGGGGGGCTGAACACTGAAGCTTTCTTT.

This clonotype was counted only a few times. This rearrangement joins TRBV7-2 to TRBJ1-5, with unresolved D. Germline V CDR1 and CDR2: SGHTA, FQGNSA. Trimming took off 5 bases at V and 6 bases at J, with 20 bases between the two ends. The CDR3 is 16 residues long. DNA for the CDR3: TGTGCCAGCAGCCTCCGACATTCATTGAATGGTCAGCCCCAGCATTTT. It specifies CASSLRHSLNGQPQHF.

The chain carries TRBV19 and TRBJ1-1; a weak D match, TRBD1 (5 bases). V was clipped by 7 bases and J by 0 bases, with 18 bases between them. The CDR3 has 16 amino acids. Germline V gene lookup returns CDR1 LNHDA and CDR2 SQIVND (reference sequence). This CDR3 reads CASTVSLGTVNTEAFF. CDR3 DNA: TGTGCCAGTACAGTATCCTTAGGGACTGTGAACACTGAAGCTTTCTTT.

Many counts were recorded for this clonotype. The V gene is TRBV20-1, the J gene TRBJ2-5; TRBD2 agrees at 9 bases. Germline trimming cut 0 bases from V and 5 bases from J; bases unmatched to any gene: 7. Germline lookup yields CDR1 DFQATT and CDR2 SNEGSKA (reference sequence). This CDR3 is 15 amino acids long. CDR3 coding DNA: TGCAGTGCTAGAGATGGCGGGAGGGCCGGGGAGACCCAGTACTTC. It is translated as CSARDGGRAGETQYF.